The entry below describes one T cell receptor beta chain. CDR3 length equals 15 residues. Trimming stripped 5 bases from V and 3 bases from J, with 17 bases between. CDR1 and CDR2 (germline): MDHEN, SYDVKM. Sequenced by immunoSEQ multiplex PCR; TCRdb stores in-frame clones only, minus some. The sample lists approximately 67,000 clones; around 82% were seen once. The sample originates from a study of neoadjuvant anti-PD-1 for oral cavity cancer. V and J are TRBV28 and TRBJ2-7, with D possibly TRBD2 on 6 matching bases. This receptor was taken from a person between 40 and 85 years old with oral cavity squamous cell carcinoma. The sequencing used PBMCs, collected before nivolumab (anti-PD-1) treatment. The CDR3: CASSLSARGGYEQYF. As DNA, the CDR3 is TGTGCCAGCAGTCTTAGTGCAAGGGGAGGCTACGAGCAGTACTTC.